This is a list of T cell receptor beta chains from one sample in a study of blood T cell repertoires in COVID-19. The table came from immunoSEQ multiplex PCR; TCRdb's copy has only in-frame clones and leaves some out. The sample holds about 100,000 clones, about 83% seen once. Sample: peripheral blood. The origin of the receptors is a man aged 40-49 years with active or convalescent COVID-19. The CDR3 runs from the conserved cysteine through the conserved F or W. The order of the fields is V gene, clone size, D gene, CDR3 length, J gene, CDR3 DNA, CDR3 protein. The D gene is left open where the match is weak. The listing skips clone size in some rows; elsewhere it reads once, few, many or a size class.

TRBV3-1/TRBV3-2	NA	NA	15	TRBJ1-6	TGTGCCAGCAGCCAAGGTCCTCTAACCAATTCACCCCTCCACTTT	CASSQGPLTNSPLHF
TRBV5-1	NA	TRBD1	16	TRBJ1-2	TGCGCCAGCAGCTTGTTAGCTACGGGACAGGGCTATGGCTACACCTTC	CASSLLATGQGYGYTF
TRBV13	once	NA	15	TRBJ1-3	TGTGCCAGCTCCGCTTGGGAGAGCTCTGGAAACACCATATATTTT	CASSAWESSGNTIYF
TRBV5-4	NA	NA	16	TRBJ1-4	TGTGCCAGCAGCCCCGGGAGGGAGGGTTCTAATGAAAAACTGTTTTTT	CASSPGREGSNEKLFF
TRBV7-6	NA	NA	15	TRBJ2-2	TGTGCCAGCAGTACCCAGGGCGCTCCGGCCGGGGAGCTGTTTTTT	CASSTQGAPAGELFF
TRBV4-3	NA	TRBD2	17	TRBJ2-7	TGCGCCAGCAGCCAAGCTTTGGGGACTAGCACTACCTACGAGCAGTACTTC	CASSQALGTSTTYEQYF
TRBV7-6	NA	TRBD2	14	TRBJ2-1	TGTGCCAGCAGCTCTAACGGGGGGTTCGATGAGCAGTTCTTC	CASSSNGGFDEQFF
TRBV7-2	NA	NA	15	TRBJ2-3	TGTGCCAGCAGCGCCACAGCCTCCAGCACAGATACGCAGTATTTT	CASSATASSTDTQYF
TRBV5-6	once	TRBD1	16	TRBJ2-4	TGTGCCAGCAGCTTACGGACAGGGGTAGCCAAAAACATTCAGTACTTC	CASSLRTGVAKNIQYF
TRBV2	NA	NA	14	TRBJ1-5	TGTGCCAGCTCCCCCGGACAGTACAATCAGCCCCAGCATTTT	CASSPGQYNQPQHF
TRBV29-1	NA	NA	13	TRBJ1-1	TGCAGCGTTGATCAGGGTGCGAACACTGAAGCTTTCTTT	CSVDQGANTEAFF
TRBV19	NA	TRBD1	14	TRBJ1-2	TGTGCCAGTATCCGGACAGGGAGGAACTATGGCTACACCTTC	CASIRTGRNYGYTF
TRBV6-6	NA	NA	13	TRBJ1-5	TGTGCCAGCAGGCCTCCGGACAGCCAGCCCCAGCATTTT	CASRPPDSQPQHF
TRBV5-1	NA	TRBD1	14	TRBJ1-2	TGCGCCAGCAGCTTGTCGGGACAGAACTATGGCTACACCTTC	CASSLSGQNYGYTF
TRBV5-1	NA	TRBD1	15	TRBJ2-2	TGCGCCAGCAGTCCACAGGACAGGGACACCGGGGAGCTGTTTTTT	CASSPQDRDTGELFF
TRBV5-4	NA	TRBD1	17	TRBJ2-2	TGTGCCAGCAGCTCCCCGGGACAGGGGTTTAACACCGGGGAGCTGTTTTTT	CASSSPGQGFNTGELFF